The 32 T cell receptor beta chains below were found in one sample sequenced in a study of blood T cell repertoires in COVID-19. Clones were read by immunoSEQ multiplex PCR, and TCRdb kept only the in-frame ones, dropping some. The sample contains hundreds of thousands of clones, roughly 87% of which appear only once. Sequencing was done on a sample of PBMCs or T cells enriched from blood (not recorded which). Receptors originate from a woman between 18 and 29 years old who had recovered from COVID-19.

The chain recombines TRBV7-2 with TRBJ2-1; D is unresolved. The germline V gene encodes CDR1 SGHTA and CDR2 FQGNSA. With 5 bases removed from V and 9 bases from J, the gap between germline ends came to 8 bases. The CDR3 sequence is 11 residues long. The chain's CDR3 is CASSPPVEQFF. The DNA for the CDR3 is TGTGCCAGCAGCCCCCCAGTTGAGCAGTTCTTC.

The sample holds one count of this clone. The chain carries TRBV5-4 and TRBJ2-3; D may be TRBD1 (6 bases). Germline values: CDR1 SGHNT, CDR2 YYREEE (reference sequence). This CDR3 comprises 16 residues. V lost 0 bases to trimming and J lost 8 bases, with 19 bases between them. CDR3 nucleotide sequence: TGTGCCAGCAGCTTGGGGGACACTTCACGCACTGGTACGCAGTATTTT. It codes for CASSLGDTSRTGTQYF.

This chain connects TRBV19 to TRBJ1-5; 12 nucleotides align to TRBD1. With 4 bases clipped from V and 6 bases from J, the junction kept 4 bases outside the gene matches. Looked up from germline, CDR1 is LNHDA and CDR2 is SQIVND (reference sequence). The CDR3 totals 15 residues. As DNA, the CDR3 is TGTGCCAGTAGTAGCGGGACAGGGGGCCGTCAGCCCCAGCATTTT. It specifies CASSSGTGGRQPQHF.

The rearrangement uses TRBV6-1 and TRBJ2-3; D is perhaps TRBD1 (6 bases). V dropped 2 bases and J dropped 0 bases, with 9 bases sitting between them. The CDR3 is 15 amino acids. Germline V gives CDR1 MNHNS, CDR2 SASEGT. CDR3 residues: CASSERTASTDTQYF. The CDR3 DNA sequence: TGTGCCAGCAGTGAAAGGACAGCTAGCACAGATACGCAGTATTTT.

The chain has TRBV19 and TRBJ1-2, with 7 bases fitting TRBD1. Germline trimming cut 3 bases from V and 3 bases from J; bases unmatched to any gene: 7. The CDR3 covers 15 residues. In germline, CDR1 is LNHDA, CDR2 SQIVND (reference sequence). CDR3 sequence: CASSILRGGDYGYTF. The DNA of the CDR3 is TGTGCCAGTAGTATCTTACGAGGGGGCGACTATGGCTACACCTTC.

The genes are TRBV6-6 and TRBJ1-2; 8 nucleotides align to TRBD1. The CDR3 has 15 amino acids. Per the germline V gene, CDR1 is MNHNY and CDR2 is SVGAGI (reference sequence). V lost 3 bases to trimming and J lost 2 bases; unmatched junction nucleotides: 5. The CDR3 DNA is TGTGCCAGCAGTTATCCAGGGGGCGAAAACTATGGCTACACCTTC. This sequence encodes CASSYPGGENYGYTF.

This chain links TRBV7-9 with TRBJ1-1; 8 positions agree with TRBD1. This CDR3 has 15 residues. Trimming cost V 4 bases and J 1 base; bases outside gene matches: 5. Germline V lookup: CDR1 SEHNR, CDR2 FQNEAQ (reference sequence). CDR3 bases: TGTGCCAGCAGCTCCCGACAGGGGACGAACACTGAAGCTTTCTTT. This sequence encodes CASSSRQGTNTEAFF.

In regard to this clone: The junction departs from the called germline gene at one end, perhaps through a read error. V usage is TRBV28 and J usage is TRBJ1-2, with D uncertain. The CDR3 covers 12 residues. From germline, CDR1 is MDHEN and CDR2 SYDVKM. In DNA, the CDR3 is TGTGCCAGCAGTTTAGTCACCGCAGTGCCATCCTTC. This sequence encodes CASSLVTAVPSF.

This clone has just one count. The V call is TRBV30, the J call TRBJ1-5; D gene uncertain. V was cut by 2 bases and J by 4 bases, with 9 bases left in between. The CDR3 is made up of 13 amino acids. Germline V gene data show CDR1 as GTSNPN and CDR2 as SVGIG (reference sequence). The CDR3, as DNA: TGTGCCTGGAGTAACAGTTTAAATCAGCCCCAGCATTTT. Protein: CAWSNSLNQPQHF.

The CDR3 region has the DNA TGCGCCAGCAGCCAAAATCCTACTAGCGGCTACGAGCAGTACTTC. Protein: CASSQNPTSGYEQYF. The rearrangement links TRBV4-3 to TRBJ2-7; 8 nucleotides agree with TRBD2. Germline V CDR1 and CDR2: LGHNA, YSLEER. This CDR3 has 15 amino acids. J lost 3 bases, V lost 2 bases, and 6 bases had no gene match.

The chain recombines TRBV13 with TRBJ2-7; the D gene is possibly TRBD2 (5 bases). The CDR3 consists of 15 residues. Germline values: CDR1 PRHDT, CDR2 FYEKMQ (reference sequence). The germline V and J ends were trimmed by 6 bases and 3 bases, with 18 bases remaining between them. CDR3 nucleotide sequence: TGTGCCAGCAGTCAGGACCTTTTCCGGGGCTACGAGCAGTACTTC. Amino acid sequence: CASSQDLFRGYEQYF.

The chain employs TRBV6-2 or TRBV6-3 and TRBJ1-4; no clear D. CDR1 is MNHEY, CDR2 SVGEGT, per germline. Trimming stripped 2 bases from V and 0 bases from J, with 16 bases between. The CDR3 length is 18 residues. CDR3 loop: CASSYQAGKIATNEKLFF. The CDR3 nucleotides read TGTGCCAGCAGTTACCAAGCAGGAAAAATTGCAACTAATGAAAAACTGTTTTTT.

The gene calls are TRBV19 and TRBJ1-5, with TRBD1 identical over 9 bases. Germline trimming cut 7 bases from V and 0 bases from J; bases unmatched to any gene: 7. Germline loops: CDR1 LNHDA, CDR2 SQIVND (reference sequence). The CDR3 totals 16 residues. The chain's CDR3 is CASNSDRGYSNQPQHF. The CDR3 DNA follows: TGTGCCAGTAATTCCGACAGGGGGTATAGCAATCAGCCCCAGCATTTT. Full variable domain (outside the CDR3, taken from reference TRBV19 and TRBJ1-5): DGGITQSPKYLFRKEGQNVTLSCEQNLNHDAMYWYRQDPGQGLRLIYYSQIVNDFQKGDIAEGYSVSREKKESFPLTVTSAQKNPTAFYLCASNSDRGYSNQPQHFGDGTRLSIL.

The J gene is TRBJ1-2, the V gene TRBV4-3, with 9 nucleotides matching TRBD1. V shed 3 bases, J shed 5 bases, and the junction held 10 bases outside the gene matches. The CDR3 is 16 residues long. Per the germline V gene, CDR1 is LGHNA and CDR2 is YSLEER. The CDR3 sequence: CASSQQPGTGMYGYTF. DNA of the CDR3: TGCGCCAGCAGCCAGCAGCCCGGGACAGGGATGTATGGCTACACCTTC.

The V and J genes are TRBV12-5 and TRBJ1-2, with 7 nucleotides matching TRBD1. CDR3 length equals 14 residues. J gave up 3 bases and V 6 bases, and 7 bases lay outside the gene matches. The germline V gene encodes CDR1 LGHNT and CDR2 FRNRAP. DNA of the CDR3: TGTGCTAGTGGCCCATTTGGGACAGACTATGGCTACACCTTC. The encoded protein is CASGPFGTDYGYTF.

The V call is TRBV11-2, the J call TRBJ2-1; 7 bases match TRBD2. The CDR3 consists of 18 residues. Germline CDR1 reads SGHAT; CDR2 reads FQNNGV. V trimming: 1 base; J trimming: 0 bases; junction bases outside the gene matches: 9. CDR3 DNA sequence: TGTGCCAGCAGCTTAGCCGGGAGGTACCTAAGCTCCTACAATGAGCAGTTCTTC. Translation gives CASSLAGRYLSSYNEQFF.

The chain recombines TRBV9 with TRBJ2-1; TRBD1 agrees at 9 bases. With 2 bases clipped from V and 13 bases from J, the junction kept 4 bases outside the gene matches. CDR3 length: 12 amino acids. Germline V gives CDR1 SGDLS, CDR2 YYNGEE. CDR3 coding DNA: TGTGCCAGCAGCGTGGCGGGACAGGGCCAGTTCTTC. This gives the protein CASSVAGQGQFF. The full variable domain, completed using reference TRBV9 and TRBJ2-1, is DSGVTQTPKHLITATGQRVTLRCSPRSGDLSVYWYQQSLDQGLQFLIQYYNGEERAKGNILERFSAQQFPDLHSELNLSSLELGDSALYFCASSVAGQGQFFGPGTRLTVL.

This clone was recorded a few times. The chain uses TRBV9 and TRBJ2-5, with D tentatively TRBD2 (5 bases). This CDR3 region has 13 residues. Germline lookup yields CDR1 SGDLS and CDR2 YYNGEE. Trimming left V 4 bases short and J 4 bases short, with 11 bases between. The CDR3 protein is CASSLSSRETQYF. The CDR3 DNA sequence: TGTGCCAGCAGCCTATCTAGCCGAGAGACCCAGTACTTC.

The V call is TRBV5-6, the J call TRBJ1-3, with D perhaps matching TRBD1 (5 bases). The V end lost 4 bases, the J end lost 2 bases, and 10 bases lay between the germline ends. This CDR3 comprises 14 residues. Germline loops: CDR1 SGHDT, CDR2 YYEEEE. The chain's CDR3 is CASSAGHPGNTIYF. Written as DNA, the CDR3 is TGTGCCAGCAGCGCCGGACATCCTGGAAACACCATATATTTT. Full variable domain (outside the CDR3, taken from reference TRBV5-6 and TRBJ1-3): DAGVTQSPTHLIKTRGQQVTLRCSPKSGHDTVSWYQQALGQGPQFIFQYYEEEERQRGNFPDRFSGHQFPNYSSELNVNALLLGDSALYLCASSAGHPGNTIYFGEGSWLTVV.

As concerns this clone: The missing conserved phenylalanine or tryptophan at the end of this CDR3 makes a read error likely. V usage is TRBV7-2 and J usage is TRBJ1-2; tentatively, D is TRBD1 (5 bases). V was cut by 1 base and J by 9 bases, with 12 bases left in between. Germline assignment: CDR1 SGHTA and CDR2 FQGNSA. The length of the CDR3 is 13 residues. The CDR3 here is CASSLEKTVSYTL. The DNA for the CDR3 is TGTGCCAGCAGCTTAGAGAAGACAGTCAGCTACACCCTC.

CDR3 amino acids: CASSITGGVQFF. In nucleotides, the CDR3 is TGTGCCAGCAGCATAACAGGTGGGGTGCAGTTCTTC. The chain employs TRBV21-1 and TRBJ2-1; no check of the table's D call, TRBD1, against the DNA was made. TRBV21-1 is a documented pseudogene. The CDR3 has 12 residues.

The V and J genes are TRBV21-1 and TRBJ1-5; the D call in the table, TRBD1, was not verified against the DNA. TRBV21-1 is reported as a pseudogene. The CDR3 runs 17 residues. The CDR3 nucleotides read TGTGCCAGCAGCAAAGGGGCAGGGGGCTTATGCAATCAGCCCCAGCATTTT. It specifies CASSKGAGGLCNQPQHF.

The chain combines TRBV6-2 or TRBV6-3 with TRBJ1-1; 10 nucleotides match TRBD1. V trimming: 6 bases; J trimming: 0 bases; junction bases outside the gene matches: 7. The CDR3 has 16 residues. CDR1 and CDR2 from the germline V gene are MNHEY and SVGEGT. The CDR3 DNA is TGTGCCAGCAGCCAAGGGACAGGGGTTTTGAACACTGAAGCTTTCTTT. Protein sequence: CASSQGTGVLNTEAFF.

The chain is built from TRBV28 and TRBJ2-7, with a possible D match to TRBD2 (6 bases). This CDR3 is built from 15 residues. The V gene's germline CDR1 is MDHEN and CDR2 SYDVKM. Trimming shortened V by 3 bases and J by 5 bases, and 17 bases separated the two germline ends. The DNA for the CDR3 is TGTGCCAGCAGTTTCGCGGGAAATCCCAGGCACGAGCAGTACTTC. Residues: CASSFAGNPRHEQYF.

This sequence joins TRBV21-1 and TRBJ2-5; the table's D gene call, TRBD2, was not cross checked with the DNA. TRBV21-1 is assigned pseudogene status. The CDR3 has 13 amino acids. The CDR3 nucleotides are TGTGCCAGCAGCAGTCACGAGCGGCCGGCCCAGTACTTC. It is translated as CASSSHERPAQYF.

The rearrangement links TRBV5-6 to TRBJ2-1; 7 positions match TRBD1. Trimming at V came to 4 bases and at J to 4 bases, leaving 14 bases not matched to a gene. The CDR3 runs to 17 residues. Germline V gene lookup returns CDR1 SGHDT and CDR2 YYEEEE. Here the CDR3 reads CASSPDFGDREYNEQFF. CDR3 coding DNA: TGTGCCAGCAGCCCGGATTTTGGGGACAGAGAATACAATGAGCAGTTCTTC.

The chain couples TRBV5-1 to TRBJ2-1, with 16 bases matching TRBD2. The CDR3 spans 18 residues. The germline V gene encodes CDR1 SGHRS and CDR2 YFSETQ. Trimming took 4 bases from V and 2 from J; bases not matched to a gene: 6. The CDR3, as DNA: TGCGCCAGCAGCAAGGGACTAGCGGGGGGGACGACCTACAATGAGCAGTTCTTC. Amino acids: CASSKGLAGGTTYNEQFF.

The CDR3 protein is CASSSGTGTGANVLTF. CDR3 nucleotide sequence: TGTGCCAGCAGCTCAGGGACAGGGACTGGGGCCAACGTCCTGACTTTC. The chain employs TRBV11-3 and TRBJ2-6; 9 nucleotides line up with TRBD1. Germline V CDR1 and CDR2: SGHNT, YENEEA. V lost 4 bases and J lost 2; bases outside the gene matches: 3. This CDR3 spans 16 amino acids.

This clone was observed a single time. The rearrangement joins TRBV7-9 to TRBJ1-4; no firm D call. In germline, CDR1 is SEHNR, CDR2 FQNEAQ (reference sequence). The CDR3 spans 13 residues. V lost 11 bases, J lost 7 bases, and 17 bases lay in between. CDR3 sequence reads: CAGRRAEGEKLFF. CDR3 coding DNA: TGTGCCGGGCGAAGGGCGGAGGGTGAAAAACTGTTTTTT. Based on the CDR3 plus reference TRBV7-9 and TRBJ1-4, the full variable domain is DTGVSQNPRHKITKRGQNVTFRCDPISEHNRLYWYRQTLGQGPEFLTYFQNEAQLEKSRLLSDRFSAERPKGSFSTLEIQRTEQGDSAMYLCAGRRAEGEKLFFGSGTQLSVL.

V and J are TRBV10-3 and TRBJ1-6; 9 bases map to TRBD1. Germline values: CDR1 ENHRY, CDR2 SYGVKD. J lost 9 bases, V lost 11 bases, and 11 bases had no gene match. The CDR3 is 14 amino acids. The chain's CDR3 is CASTRDRDPSPLHF. CDR3 in DNA: TGTGCCTCTACCCGGGACAGGGATCCTTCACCCCTCCACTTT.

The chain is built from TRBV11-3 and TRBJ2-3; D is possibly TRBD2 (5 bases). CDR3 size: 13 residues. The V and J ends lost 5 bases and 11 bases respectively, with 17 bases between them. Germline V gives CDR1 SGHNT, CDR2 YENEEA. CDR3 in DNA: TGTGCCAGCAGCCTCGGACTCGGGATGATGCAGTATTTT. Its protein is CASSLGLGMMQYF.

This clone was detected only a few times. The rearrangement uses TRBV5-1 and TRBJ2-5; TRBD1 matches at 11 bases. Germline CDR1 reads SGHRS; CDR2 reads YFSETQ. With 4 bases clipped from V and 4 bases from J, the junction kept 3 bases outside the gene matches. There are 14 residues in the CDR3. The CDR3 coding sequence is TGCGCCAGCAGCCCAGGACAGGGGGCAGAGACCCAGTACTTC. This gives the protein CASSPGQGAETQYF.